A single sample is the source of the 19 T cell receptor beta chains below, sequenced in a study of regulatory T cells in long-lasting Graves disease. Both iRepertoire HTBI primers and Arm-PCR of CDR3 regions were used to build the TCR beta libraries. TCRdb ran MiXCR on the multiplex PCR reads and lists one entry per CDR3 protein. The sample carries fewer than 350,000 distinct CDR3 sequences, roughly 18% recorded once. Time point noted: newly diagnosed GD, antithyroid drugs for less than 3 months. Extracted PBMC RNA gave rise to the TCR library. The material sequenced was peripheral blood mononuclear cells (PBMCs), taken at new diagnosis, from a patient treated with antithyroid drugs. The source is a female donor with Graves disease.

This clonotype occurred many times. CDR3: CASSRTANQPQHF. CDR3 nucleotides: TGTGCCAGCTCACGCACCGCGAATCAGCCCCAGCATTTT. V usage is TRBV18 and J usage is TRBJ1-5; D is ambiguous. Germline V CDR1 and CDR2: KGHSH, LQKENI. With 4 bases removed from V and 4 bases from J, the gap between germline ends came to 8 bases. This CDR3 is 13 amino acids long.

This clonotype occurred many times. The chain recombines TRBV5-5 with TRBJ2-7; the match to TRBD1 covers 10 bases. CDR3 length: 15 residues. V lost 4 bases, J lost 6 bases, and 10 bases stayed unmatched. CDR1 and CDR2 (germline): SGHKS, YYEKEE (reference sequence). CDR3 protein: CASSVLRQGAGEQYF. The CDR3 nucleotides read TGTGCCAGCAGCGTCCTGCGACAGGGGGCCGGCGAGCAGTACTTC.

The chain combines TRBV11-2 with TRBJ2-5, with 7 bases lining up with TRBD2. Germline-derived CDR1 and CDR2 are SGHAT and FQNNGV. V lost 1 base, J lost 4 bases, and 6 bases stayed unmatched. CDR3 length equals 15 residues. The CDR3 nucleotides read TGTGCCAGCAGCTTAGGTCGGGGAGGGCCAGAGACCCAGTACTTC. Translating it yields CASSLGRGGPETQYF.

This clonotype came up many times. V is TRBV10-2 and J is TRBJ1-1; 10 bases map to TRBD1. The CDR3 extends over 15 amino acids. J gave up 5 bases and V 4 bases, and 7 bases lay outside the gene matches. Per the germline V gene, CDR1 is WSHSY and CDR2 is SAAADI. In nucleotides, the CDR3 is TGCGCCAGCAGTGGCCGGGACAGGGGTGGAACTGAAGCTTTCTTT. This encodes CASSGRDRGGTEAFF.

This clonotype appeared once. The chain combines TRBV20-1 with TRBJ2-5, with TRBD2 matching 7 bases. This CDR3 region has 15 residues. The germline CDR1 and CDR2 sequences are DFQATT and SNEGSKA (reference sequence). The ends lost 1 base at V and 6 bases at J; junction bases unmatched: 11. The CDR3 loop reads CSARAAGVPPQTQYF. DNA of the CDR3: TGCAGTGCTAGAGCCGCGGGAGTGCCGCCACAGACCCAGTACTTC.

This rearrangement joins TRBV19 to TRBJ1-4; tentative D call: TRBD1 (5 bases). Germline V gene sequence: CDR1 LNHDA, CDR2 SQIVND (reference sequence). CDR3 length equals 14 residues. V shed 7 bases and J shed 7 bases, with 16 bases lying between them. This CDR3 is CASTPGANGEKLFF. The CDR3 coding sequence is TGTGCCAGTACCCCTGGGGCAAACGGTGAAAAACTGTTTTTT. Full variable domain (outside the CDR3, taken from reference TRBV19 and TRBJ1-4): DGGITQSPKYLFRKEGQNVTLSCEQNLNHDAMYWYRQDPGQGLRLIYYSQIVNDFQKGDIAEGYSVSREKKESFPLTVTSAQKNPTAFYLCASTPGANGEKLFFGSGTQLSVL.

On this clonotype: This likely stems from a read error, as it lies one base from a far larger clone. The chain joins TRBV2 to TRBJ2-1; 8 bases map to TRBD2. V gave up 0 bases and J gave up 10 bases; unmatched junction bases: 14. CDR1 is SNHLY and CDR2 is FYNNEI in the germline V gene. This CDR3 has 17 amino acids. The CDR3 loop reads CASSEAGTSGDSYEQFF. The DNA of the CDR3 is TGTGCCAGCAGTGAAGCGGGTACTAGCGGTGACTCCTACGAGCAGTTCTTC.

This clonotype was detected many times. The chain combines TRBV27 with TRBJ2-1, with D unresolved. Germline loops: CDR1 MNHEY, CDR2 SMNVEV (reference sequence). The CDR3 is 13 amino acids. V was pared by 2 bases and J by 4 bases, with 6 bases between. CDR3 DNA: TGTGCCAGCAGTTTAAAGAGGTACAATGAGCAGTTCTTC. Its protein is CASSLKRYNEQFF.

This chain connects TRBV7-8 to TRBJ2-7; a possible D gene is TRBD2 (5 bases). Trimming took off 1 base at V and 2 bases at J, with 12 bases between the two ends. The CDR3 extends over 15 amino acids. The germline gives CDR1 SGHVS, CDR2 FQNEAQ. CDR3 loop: CASSLETDWTYEQYF. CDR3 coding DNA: TGTGCCAGCAGCTTAGAGACGGACTGGACCTACGAGCAGTACTTC. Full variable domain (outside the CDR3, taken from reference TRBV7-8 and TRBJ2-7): GAGVSQSPRYKVAKRGQDVALRCDPISGHVSLFWYQQALGQGPEFLTYFQNEAQLDKSGLPSDRFFAERPEGSVSTLKIQRTQQEDSAVYLCASSLETDWTYEQYFGPGTRLTVT.

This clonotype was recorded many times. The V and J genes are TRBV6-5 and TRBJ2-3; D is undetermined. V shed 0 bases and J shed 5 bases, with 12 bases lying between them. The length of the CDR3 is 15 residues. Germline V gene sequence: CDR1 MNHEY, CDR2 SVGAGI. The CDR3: CASSYSPEVVDTQYF. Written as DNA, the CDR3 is TGTGCCAGCAGTTACTCCCCAGAGGTGGTAGATACGCAGTATTTT.

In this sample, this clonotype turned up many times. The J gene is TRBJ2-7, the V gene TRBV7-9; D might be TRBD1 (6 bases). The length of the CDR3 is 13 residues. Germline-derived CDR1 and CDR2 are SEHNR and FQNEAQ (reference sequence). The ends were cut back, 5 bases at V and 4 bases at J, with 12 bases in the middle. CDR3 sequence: CASSRDGTYEQYF. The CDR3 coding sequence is TGTGCCAGCAGCAGGGACGGGACATACGAGCAGTACTTC.

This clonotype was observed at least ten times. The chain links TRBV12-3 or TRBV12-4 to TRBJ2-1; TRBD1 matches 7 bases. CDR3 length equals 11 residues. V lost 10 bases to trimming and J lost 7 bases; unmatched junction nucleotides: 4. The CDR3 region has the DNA TGTGCCAACCGCAGGGGGAATGAGCAGTTCTTC. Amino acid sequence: CANRRGNEQFF.

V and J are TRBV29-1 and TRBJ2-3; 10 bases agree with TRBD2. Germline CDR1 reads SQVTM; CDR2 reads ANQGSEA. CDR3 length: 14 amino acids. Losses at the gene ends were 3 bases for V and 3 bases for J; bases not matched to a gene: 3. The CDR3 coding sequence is TGCAGCGTTGAGGTACTAGCGGGGACAGATACGCAGTATTTT. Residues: CSVEVLAGTDTQYF.

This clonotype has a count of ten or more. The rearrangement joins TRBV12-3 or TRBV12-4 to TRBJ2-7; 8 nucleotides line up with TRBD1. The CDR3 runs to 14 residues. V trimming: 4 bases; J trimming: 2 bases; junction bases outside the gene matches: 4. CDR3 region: CASSSGTGTYEQYF. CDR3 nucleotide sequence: TGTGCCAGCAGTTCCGGGACAGGAACCTACGAGCAGTACTTC.

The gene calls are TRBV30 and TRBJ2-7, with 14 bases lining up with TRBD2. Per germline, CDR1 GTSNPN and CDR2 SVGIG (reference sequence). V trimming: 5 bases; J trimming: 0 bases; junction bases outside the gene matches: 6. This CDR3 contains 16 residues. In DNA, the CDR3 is TGTGCCTGGGCCGGGACTAGCGGGAGATCCTCCTACGAGCAGTACTTC. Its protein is CAWAGTSGRSSYEQYF.

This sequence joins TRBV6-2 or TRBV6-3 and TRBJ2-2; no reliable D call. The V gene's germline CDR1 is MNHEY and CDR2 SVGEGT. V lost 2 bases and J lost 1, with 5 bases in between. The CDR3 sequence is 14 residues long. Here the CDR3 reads CASSYPRNTGELFF. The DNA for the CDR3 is TGTGCCAGCAGTTACCCCCGGAACACCGGGGAGCTGTTTTTT.

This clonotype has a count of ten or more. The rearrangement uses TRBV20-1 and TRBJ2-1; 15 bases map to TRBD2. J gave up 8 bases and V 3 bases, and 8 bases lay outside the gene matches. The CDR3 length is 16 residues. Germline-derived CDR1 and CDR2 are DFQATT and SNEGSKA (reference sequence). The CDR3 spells CSARGGLAGGRDEQFF. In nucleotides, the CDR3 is TGCAGTGCTAGGGGCGGACTAGCGGGAGGGCGCGATGAGCAGTTCTTC.

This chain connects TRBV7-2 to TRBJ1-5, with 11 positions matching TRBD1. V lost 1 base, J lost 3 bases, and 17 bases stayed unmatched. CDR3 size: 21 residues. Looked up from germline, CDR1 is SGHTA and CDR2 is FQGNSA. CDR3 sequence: CASSLEPNTAGQGAINQPQHF. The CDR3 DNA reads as TGTGCCAGCAGCTTAGAGCCAAACACCGCCGGACAGGGGGCGATCAATCAGCCCCAGCATTTT. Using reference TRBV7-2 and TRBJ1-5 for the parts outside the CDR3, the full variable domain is GAGVSQSPSNKVTEKGKDVELRCDPISGHTALYWYRQSLGQGLEFLIYFQGNSAPDKSGLPSDRFSAERTGGSVSTLTIQRTQQEDSAVYLCASSLEPNTAGQGAINQPQHFGDGTRLSIL.

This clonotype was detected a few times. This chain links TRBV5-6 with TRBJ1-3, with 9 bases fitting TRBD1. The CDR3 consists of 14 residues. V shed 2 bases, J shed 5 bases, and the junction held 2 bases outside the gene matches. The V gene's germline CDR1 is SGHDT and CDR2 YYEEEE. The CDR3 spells CASSFGQGRNTIYF. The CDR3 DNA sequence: TGTGCCAGCAGCTTTGGACAGGGGAGAAACACCATATATTTT.